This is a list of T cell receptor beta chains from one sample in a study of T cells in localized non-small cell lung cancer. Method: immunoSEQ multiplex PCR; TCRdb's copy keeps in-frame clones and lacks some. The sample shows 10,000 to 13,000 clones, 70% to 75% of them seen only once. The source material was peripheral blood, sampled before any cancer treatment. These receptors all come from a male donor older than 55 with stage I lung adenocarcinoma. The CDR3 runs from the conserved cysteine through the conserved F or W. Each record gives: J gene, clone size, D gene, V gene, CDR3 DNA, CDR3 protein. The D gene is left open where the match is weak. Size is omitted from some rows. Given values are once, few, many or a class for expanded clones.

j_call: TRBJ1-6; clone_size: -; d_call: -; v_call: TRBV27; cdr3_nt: TGTGCCAGCAGGGCTGACAGCTATAATTCACCCCTCCACTTT; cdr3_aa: CASRADSYNSPLHF
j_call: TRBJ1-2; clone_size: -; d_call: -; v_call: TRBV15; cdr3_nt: TGTGCCACCAGCATAGGCAGGGTGAGCGGCTACACCTTC; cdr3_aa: CATSIGRVSGYTF
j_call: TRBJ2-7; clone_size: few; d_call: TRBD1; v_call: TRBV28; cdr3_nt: TGTGCCAGCAGTTGGGGGACAGGCCGGCCGTACTTC; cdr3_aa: CASSWGTGRPYF
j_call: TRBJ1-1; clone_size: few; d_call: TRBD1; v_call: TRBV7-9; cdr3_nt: TGTGCCAGCAGCACAAACAGGGGTGGGGACACTGAAGCTTTCTTT; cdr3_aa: CASSTNRGGDTEAFF
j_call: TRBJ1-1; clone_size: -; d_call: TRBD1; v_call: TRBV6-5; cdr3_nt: TGTGCCAGCAGCAAACAGGGGAGCCTTGAAGCTTTCTTT; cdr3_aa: CASSKQGSLEAFF
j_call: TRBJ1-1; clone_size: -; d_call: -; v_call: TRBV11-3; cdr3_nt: TGTGCCAGCAGCTCGGGTAACACTGAAGCTTTCTTT; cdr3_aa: CASSSGNTEAFF
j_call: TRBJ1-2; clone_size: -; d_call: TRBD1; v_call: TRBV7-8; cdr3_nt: TGTGCCAGCGCCGCGGCGGACAGGAGTGGCTACACCTTC; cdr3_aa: CASAAADRSGYTF
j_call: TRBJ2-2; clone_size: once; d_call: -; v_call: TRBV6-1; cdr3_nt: TGTGCCAGTGTCCCGCACTCGAACACCGGGGAGCTGTTTTTT; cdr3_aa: CASVPHSNTGELFF
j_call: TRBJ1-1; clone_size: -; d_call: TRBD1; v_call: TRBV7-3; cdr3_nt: TGTGCCAGCAGCCGACGCGGGACAGACACTGAAGCTTTCTTT; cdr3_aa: CASSRRGTDTEAFF
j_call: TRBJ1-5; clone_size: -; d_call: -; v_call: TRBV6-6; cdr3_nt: TGTGCCAGCAGTTACGGGGCCAATCAGCCCCAGCATTTT; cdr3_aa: CASSYGANQPQHF
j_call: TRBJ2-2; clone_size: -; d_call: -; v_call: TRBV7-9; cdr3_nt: TGTGCCCCGTCCGGGAAGTCGAACACCGGGGAGCTGTTTTTT; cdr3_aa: CAPSGKSNTGELFF
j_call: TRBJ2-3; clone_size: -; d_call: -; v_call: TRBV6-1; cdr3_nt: TGTGCCAGCAGCAACAGGAGATCCACAGATACGCAGTATTTT; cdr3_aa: CASSNRRSTDTQYF
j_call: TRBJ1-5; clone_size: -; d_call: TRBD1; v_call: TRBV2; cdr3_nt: TGTGCCAGCAGTGTGGGATGGACAGGATCGACTATGGCCCAGCATTTT; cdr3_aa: CASSVGWTGSTMAQHF
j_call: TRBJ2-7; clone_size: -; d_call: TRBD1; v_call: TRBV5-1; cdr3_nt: TGCGCCAGCAGCTACACAGGGGAACAGAGGTACGAGCAGTACTTC; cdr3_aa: CASSYTGEQRYEQYF
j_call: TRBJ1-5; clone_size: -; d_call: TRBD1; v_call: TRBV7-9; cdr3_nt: TGTGCCAGCAGTAGGACAGGAGTCAATCAGCCCCAGCATTTT; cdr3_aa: CASSRTGVNQPQHF
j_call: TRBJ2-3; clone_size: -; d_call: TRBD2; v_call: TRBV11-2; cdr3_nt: TGTGCCAGCTTACGGGGGGTACCTACGGATACGCAGTATTTT; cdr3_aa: CASLRGVPTDTQYF
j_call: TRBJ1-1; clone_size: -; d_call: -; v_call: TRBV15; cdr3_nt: TGTGCCACCAGCAGAGGAGGCGCAGTACTTGAAGCTTTCTTT; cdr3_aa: CATSRGGAVLEAFF